The text below deals with one T cell receptor (beta chain). Its antigen is as yet unknown. This record belongs to a study of T cell clonotyping in hematopoietic cell transplantation. Study-level information: Recipients' pretransplant samples followed cytoreduction.

Trimming took 1 base from V and 6 from J, leaving 7 bases between them. The germline CDR1 and CDR2 sequences are MNHNS and SASEGT. The CDR3 loop spans 12 amino acids. The data were produced by immunoSEQ multiplex PCR, yet TCRdb's version contains in-frame clones alone and is incomplete. The sample includes under 20,000 clones, about 72% of them seen just once. Notes on the study in general: Recipient TCR diversity dropped after transplant; expanded clonotypes rose from day 30 to 180.

This sample's time point: recipient sample about 28 days before transplant, after cytoreduction. The chain couples TRBV6-1 to TRBJ2-7; D gene unclear. The source material was peripheral blood mononuclear cells, sampled before stem cell transplant. The TCR was taken from a man aged 60 to 75 with acute myeloid leukemia. Some clones in this sample may be carry-over from other donors' samples. CDR3 sequence: CASSEGPIEQYF. Written as DNA, the CDR3 is TGTGCCAGCAGTGAAGGCCCCATCGAGCAGTACTTC.